This TCR beta chain was found in a study of blood T cell repertoires in COVID-19. This CDR3 spans 16 amino acids. The ends lost 1 base at V and 4 bases at J; junction bases unmatched: 6. Germline loops: CDR1 MNHEY, CDR2 SVGAGI. As handled by the study authors: Amplification of reference gene primers provided the estimated nucleated cell counts. Profiled with immunoSEQ multiplex PCR; TCRdb holds only in-frame clones, not every one. V, J and clone size reflect that table, while D and trimming were determined from the DNA. The profile covers 300,000 to 450,000 clones, with roughly 90% appearing a single time and about 3% taken by the ten largest.

The rearrangement links TRBV6-5 to TRBJ2-5, with 10 bases fitting TRBD2. Sequenced sample: peripheral blood. This clonotype originated in a woman under 40 with COVID-19, enrolled during active disease. CDR3 sequence: CASSYWGASGGETQYF. The CDR3 coding sequence is TGTGCCAGCAGTTACTGGGGGGCTAGCGGGGGAGAGACCCAGTACTTC.